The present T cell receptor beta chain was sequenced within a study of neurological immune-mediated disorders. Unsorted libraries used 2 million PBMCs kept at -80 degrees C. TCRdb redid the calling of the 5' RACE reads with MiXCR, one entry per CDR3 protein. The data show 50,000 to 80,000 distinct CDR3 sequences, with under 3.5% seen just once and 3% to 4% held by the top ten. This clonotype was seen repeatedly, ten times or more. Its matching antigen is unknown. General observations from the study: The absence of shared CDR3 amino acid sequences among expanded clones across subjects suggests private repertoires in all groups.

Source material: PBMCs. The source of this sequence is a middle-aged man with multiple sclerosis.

The CDR3: CASSDPDGPYEQYF. CDR3 DNA sequence: TGTGCCAGCAGTGACCCGGACGGACCCTACGAGCAGTACTTC. The rearrangement links TRBV2 to TRBJ2-7, with D hard to call. Trimming cost V 3 bases and J 2 bases, with 11 bases left between them. The CDR3 extends over 14 amino acids. Germline CDR1 is SNHLY and CDR2 is FYNNEI.